The 29 T cell receptor beta chains presented below share a single source sample, sequenced in a study of control samples from healthy donors and cancer patients. The assay was immunoSEQ multiplex PCR, and TCRdb's table has in-frame clones only and misses some. This sample has just over 80,000 clones, with around 94% found just once. Sample: blood. The receptors stem from a young woman in good health.

V usage is TRBV9 and J usage is TRBJ1-4, with D unclear. The V gene's germline CDR1 is SGDLS and CDR2 YYNGEE. The CDR3 is 15 amino acids. V was shortened by 0 bases and J by 0 bases, with 6 bases between the two germline ends. Written as DNA, the CDR3 is TGTGCCAGCAGCGTAGAGGGCACAACTAATGAAAAACTGTTTTTT. Its translation is CASSVEGTTNEKLFF.

V and J are TRBV19 and TRBJ2-3, with 7 bases lining up with TRBD1. The V segment lost 3 bases and the J segment 2 bases; nucleotides outside the gene matches: 5. Looked up from germline, CDR1 is LNHDA and CDR2 is SQIVND (reference sequence). CDR3 length: 15 amino acids. The DNA for the CDR3 is TGTGCCAGTAGTATCCCGACAGGGAACACAGATACGCAGTATTTT. This gives the protein CASSIPTGNTDTQYF.

The rearrangement uses TRBV19 and TRBJ2-3; possibly TRBD2 for D (5 bases). Trimming cost V 1 base and J 0 bases, with 5 bases left between them. The CDR3 consists of 14 residues. Germline CDR1 reads LNHDA; CDR2 reads SQIVND (reference sequence). The CDR3 bases are TGTGCCAGTAGTATAGGGACTAGCACAGATACGCAGTATTTT. As protein: CASSIGTSTDTQYF. The full variable domain, completed using reference TRBV19 and TRBJ2-3, is DGGITQSPKYLFRKEGQNVTLSCEQNLNHDAMYWYRQDPGQGLRLIYYSQIVNDFQKGDIAEGYSVSREKKESFPLTVTSAQKNPTAFYLCASSIGTSTDTQYFGPGTRLTVL.

The chain uses TRBV6-5 and TRBJ1-5; perhaps TRBD1 as D (5 bases). V was pared by 7 bases and J by 5 bases, with 12 bases between. The CDR3 length is 13 residues. Germline V gene data show CDR1 as MNHEY and CDR2 as SVGAGI. For the CDR3, the DNA is TGTGCCAGCATGGGGACCGATTATCAGCCCCAGCATTTT. Its translation: CASMGTDYQPQHF.

The rearrangement joins TRBV28 to TRBJ1-5; D is perhaps TRBD1 (5 bases). CDR1 and CDR2 from the germline V gene are MDHEN and SYDVKM. The CDR3 is 13 amino acids. V lost 5 bases and J 6 bases, leaving 11 bases between the germline ends. The DNA for the CDR3 is TGTGCCAGCAGTCCGGGACTGGGTCAGCCCCAGCATTTT. Translation gives CASSPGLGQPQHF.

This chain joins TRBV30 and TRBJ1-5, with TRBD1 identical over 9 bases. J was trimmed by 6 bases and V by 0 bases; bases with no gene match: 6. Germline V CDR1 and CDR2: GTSNPN, SVGIG (reference sequence). The CDR3 covers 15 residues. The CDR3 coding sequence is TGTGCCTGGAGTGTATCGGACAGGGGAGGTCAGCCCCAGCATTTT. Amino acids: CAWSVSDRGGQPQHF.

This chain joins TRBV19 and TRBJ2-7, with 8 bases that match TRBD1. V trimming: 7 bases; J trimming: 4 bases; junction bases outside the gene matches: 9. Looked up from germline, CDR1 is LNHDA and CDR2 is SQIVND (reference sequence). The CDR3 has 14 amino acids. CDR3 nucleotides: TGTGCCAGTACCCTCCGACAGGGGTTGTACGAGCAGTACTTC. Residues: CASTLRQGLYEQYF.

This chain links TRBV27 with TRBJ1-2, with D possibly matching TRBD1 (5 bases). Per the germline V gene, CDR1 is MNHEY and CDR2 is SMNVEV (reference sequence). This CDR3 has 14 amino acids. V shed 6 bases and J shed 8 bases, with 19 bases lying between them. CDR3 region: CASSPLGGTWGYTF. Written as DNA, the CDR3 is TGTGCCAGCAGCCCCCTGGGAGGGACGTGGGGCTACACCTTC.

The chain uses TRBV5-1 and TRBJ2-5; unclear D gene. The V end was cut by 0 bases, the J end by 5 bases, with 8 bases between. Per the germline V gene, CDR1 is SGHRS and CDR2 is YFSETQ. The CDR3 extends over 13 amino acids. The CDR3 sequence: CASSLVPGETQYF. The DNA of the CDR3 is TGCGCCAGCAGCTTGGTACCCGGGGAGACCCAGTACTTC. The full variable domain, in which reference TRBV5-1 and TRBJ2-5 provide the parts outside the CDR3, is KAGVTQTPRYLIKTRGQQVTLSCSPISGHRSVSWYQQTPGQGLQFLFEYFSETQRNKGNFPGRFSGRQFSNSRSEMNVSTLELGDSALYLCASSLVPGETQYFGPGTRLLVL.

The chain links TRBV27 to TRBJ1-2; tentatively, D is TRBD1 (5 bases). With 7 bases removed from V and 6 bases from J, the gap between germline ends came to 24 bases. In germline, CDR1 is MNHEY, CDR2 SMNVEV (reference sequence). The CDR3 extends over 16 amino acids. The CDR3 protein is CASTLFRTRGVNGYTF. The CDR3 region has the DNA TGTGCCAGCACCCTTTTCCGAACTCGGGGGGTGAATGGCTACACCTTC.

A single count supports this clone. The rearrangement links TRBV9 to TRBJ2-7; the match to TRBD1 covers 7 bases. The V segment lost 4 bases and the J segment 5 bases; nucleotides outside the gene matches: 6. The CDR3 sequence is 13 residues long. Germline V gene sequence: CDR1 SGDLS, CDR2 YYNGEE. The CDR3 spells CASSYRQGNEQYF. CDR3 DNA sequence: TGTGCCAGCAGCTACCGACAGGGTAACGAGCAGTACTTC.

V and J are TRBV3-1 (or the pseudogene TRBV3-2) and TRBJ1-5; D uncertain. This CDR3 region has 15 residues. Trimming removed 1 base at V and 0 bases at J, with 7 bases between. CDR1 is LGHDT and CDR2 is YNNKEL in the germline V gene (reference sequence). CDR3 residues: CASSQGEISNQPQHF. As DNA, the CDR3 is TGTGCCAGCAGCCAAGGGGAGATTAGCAATCAGCCCCAGCATTTT.

The chain couples TRBV10-3 to TRBJ1-5; D remains unclear. The CDR3 is 14 residues long. V was pared by 2 bases and J by 3 bases, with 8 bases between. Germline-derived CDR1 and CDR2 are ENHRY and SYGVKD. The CDR3 is CAISEGRFNQPQHF. The CDR3 bases are TGTGCCATCAGTGAGGGACGGTTCAATCAGCCCCAGCATTTT.

The genes are TRBV6-1 and TRBJ2-4, with unresolved D. This CDR3 has 15 residues. Germline V CDR1 and CDR2: MNHNS, SASEGT. V was trimmed by 5 bases and J by 1 base, leaving 12 bases between them. The DNA of the CDR3 is TGTGCCAGCAGTTCCCCTCAGGAGGCCAAAAACATTCAGTACTTC. Translation gives CASSSPQEAKNIQYF.

The chain combines TRBV28 with TRBJ1-5; 8 bases align to TRBD1. The CDR3 is 12 amino acids. V shed 6 bases and J 7 bases; nucleotides not matched to a gene: 2. Germline CDR1 is MDHEN and CDR2 is SYDVKM. In nucleotides, the CDR3 is TGTGCCAGCAGCAGGGGGCAACAGCCCCAGCATTTT. Its translation: CASSRGQQPQHF.

The chain employs TRBV15 and TRBJ1-5, with D uncertain. Trimming removed 1 base from V and 4 bases from J, with 5 bases in between. Per the germline V gene, CDR1 is LNHNV and CDR2 is YYDKDF (reference sequence). The CDR3 contains 13 residues. The CDR3 protein is CATSRGVNQPQHF. CDR3 in DNA: TGTGCCACCAGCAGAGGGGTAAATCAGCCCCAGCATTTT.

The rearrangement uses TRBV6-6 and TRBJ1-5, with a tentative D call TRBD1 (5 bases). This CDR3 spans 15 amino acids. V was shortened by 3 bases and J by 7 bases, with 16 bases between the two germline ends. CDR1 MNHNY and CDR2 SVGAGI come from the germline V gene (reference sequence). CDR3 in amino acids: CASSYTTAVGQPQHF. The CDR3 nucleotides are TGTGCCAGCAGTTATACGACAGCGGTAGGGCAGCCCCAGCATTTT.

V and J are TRBV14 and TRBJ1-4; D is perhaps TRBD1 (5 bases). CDR3 length: 15 residues. The germline CDR1 and CDR2 sequences are SGHDN and FVKESK. The V end was cut by 2 bases, the J end by 8 bases, with 15 bases between. The CDR3 DNA is TGTGCCAGCAGCCAAAACCGGGACTCGGGGGAAAAACTGTTTTTT. Its protein is CASSQNRDSGEKLFF.

V usage is TRBV6-6 and J usage is TRBJ2-5; the D gene is possibly TRBD2 (6 bases). This CDR3 is 14 amino acids long. Germline V CDR1 and CDR2: MNHNY, SVGAGI (reference sequence). Trimming took off 7 bases at V and 5 bases at J, with 17 bases between the two ends. The CDR3 region has the DNA TGTGCCAGCACCTTCCCGGGGGAAAGGGAGACCCAGTACTTC. Its protein is CASTFPGERETQYF.

This chain uses TRBV4-2 with TRBJ1-3; TRBD1 agrees at 7 bases. The V gene's germline CDR1 is LGHNA and CDR2 YNFKEQ. Trimming removed 4 bases from V and 0 bases from J; junction bases left unmatched: 9. The CDR3 covers 17 residues. The CDR3 nucleotides read TGTGCCAGCAGCCCCGGGACAGTCCTGGCCTCTGGAAACACCATATATTTT. Residues: CASSPGTVLASGNTIYF.

A single count supports this clone. The chain links TRBV3-1 (or the pseudogene TRBV3-2) to TRBJ2-3; tentatively, D is TRBD1 or TRBD2 (5 bases each). The V end lost 2 bases, the J end lost 8 bases, and 8 bases lay between the germline ends. The length of the CDR3 is 12 residues. The germline V gene has CDR1 LGHDT and CDR2 YNNKEL (reference sequence). Here the CDR3 DNA reads TGTGCCAGCAGCCAACCCGGGACTACGCAGTATTTT. It is translated as CASSQPGTTQYF.

V gene TRBV5-1 combines with J gene TRBJ2-7, with 8 nucleotides matching TRBD1. Germline V CDR1 and CDR2: SGHRS, YFSETQ. V was clipped by 0 bases and J by 3 bases; unmatched bases: 11. This CDR3 is 17 amino acids long. In DNA, the CDR3 is TGCGCCAGCAGCTTGGTTGGAGGTGGGACAGGCAGCTACGAGCAGTACTTC. This sequence encodes CASSLVGGGTGSYEQYF.

This chain uses TRBV6-5 with TRBJ2-3; 9 positions match TRBD1. Germline CDR1 MNHEY, CDR2 SVGAGI. This CDR3 is 15 amino acids long. V gave up 4 bases and J gave up 1 base; unmatched junction bases: 3. CDR3 protein: CASSSNRGRTDTQYF. The CDR3 nucleotides read TGTGCCAGCAGTTCAAACAGGGGGCGCACAGATACGCAGTATTTT.

The chain couples TRBV19 to TRBJ1-5; D remains ambiguous. Germline CDR1 LNHDA, CDR2 SQIVND (reference sequence). This CDR3 contains 15 residues. Trimming removed 0 bases at V and 0 bases at J, with 6 bases between. The CDR3 sequence: CASSIDGYSNQPQHF. CDR3 sequence (DNA): TGTGCCAGTAGTATAGACGGATATAGCAATCAGCCCCAGCATTTT.

This clone has only one observation. V gene TRBV15 combines with J gene TRBJ1-5, with D possibly matching TRBD1 (5 bases). Germline lookup yields CDR1 LNHNV and CDR2 YYDKDF (reference sequence). V was clipped by 5 bases and J by 0 bases, with 8 bases between them. The CDR3 extends over 14 amino acids. The CDR3 bases are TGTGCCACCAGCCTCAGGGATAGCAATCAGCCCCAGCATTTT. Translated, it gives CATSLRDSNQPQHF.

The rearrangement joins TRBV3-1 (or the pseudogene TRBV3-2) to TRBJ1-5, with a possible D match to TRBD1 (6 bases). CDR1 and CDR2 from the germline V gene are LGHDT and YNNKEL (reference sequence). Trimming took off 3 bases at V and 1 base at J, with 10 bases between the two ends. The CDR3 contains 15 residues. CDR3 sequence: CASSQEGGSNQPQHF. As DNA, the CDR3 is TGTGCCAGCAGCCAGGAAGGGGGAAGCAATCAGCCCCAGCATTTT.

J is TRBJ2-1 and V is TRBV12-5; D gene uncertain. CDR1 is LGHNT and CDR2 is FRNRAP in the germline V gene. V gave up 1 base and J gave up 0 bases, with 7 bases separating them. This CDR3 has 15 residues. CDR3 in DNA: TGTGCTAGTGGTTTGGGCACACGCTCCTACAATGAGCAGTTCTTC. Its translation: CASGLGTRSYNEQFF.

The rearrangement links TRBV2 to TRBJ2-7, with D tentatively TRBD2 (5 bases). Germline V gives CDR1 SNHLY, CDR2 FYNNEI. The CDR3 sequence is 14 residues long. V was shortened by 5 bases and J by 2 bases, with 13 bases between the two germline ends. CDR3 protein: CASSSSFPPYEQYF. CDR3 nucleotides: TGTGCCAGCAGTTCTAGCTTTCCCCCCTACGAGCAGTACTTC.

The chain uses TRBV19 and TRBJ2-1; D remains unclear. The V gene lost 5 bases and the J gene lost 4 bases, with 6 bases spanning the gap. The germline gives CDR1 LNHDA, CDR2 SQIVND (reference sequence). This CDR3 spans 12 amino acids. CDR3 in amino acids: CASSQQYNEQFF. The CDR3 nucleotides are TGTGCCAGTAGTCAGCAATACAATGAGCAGTTCTTC.